A single sample gave rise to the 32 T cell receptor beta chains below, sequenced in a study of identical twins. TCRdb re-called the 5' RACE reads through MiXCR, storing one row per CDR3 protein. The sample includes approximately 700,000 distinct CDR3 sequences, around 6% of them seen just once. Material: naive T cells sorted from blood. Receptor source: a man between 18 and 29 years old in good health.

As regards this clonotype: At one of its ends the junction is not consistent with the germline gene, which may arise from a read error. The chain has TRBV5-1 and TRBJ2-1; no reliable D call. This CDR3 contains 15 residues. CDR1 SGHRS and CDR2 YFSETQ come from the germline V gene. The CDR3 loop is CASSLSRTSYNVQFF. The CDR3 bases are TGCGCCAGCAGCTTGAGCCGGACGAGCTACAATGTGCAGTTCTTC.

This clonotype was counted at least ten times. The chain joins TRBV10-3 to TRBJ2-2; TRBD1 agrees at 10 bases. Losses at the gene ends were 3 bases for V and 8 bases for J; bases not matched to a gene: 6. The length of the CDR3 is 15 residues. CDR1 is ENHRY, CDR2 SYGVKD, per germline. The CDR3 reads CAISDGTGVLGELFF. Written as DNA, the CDR3 is TGTGCCATCAGTGACGGGACAGGGGTGCTTGGGGAGCTGTTTTTT.

The sample holds a few counts of this clonotype. V gene TRBV14 combines with J gene TRBJ2-2; D remains ambiguous. CDR1 is SGHDN, CDR2 FVKESK, per germline. Trimming shortened V by 1 base and J by 10 bases, and 7 bases separated the two germline ends. The CDR3 has 12 residues. The CDR3 is CASSQGQVELFF. CDR3 nucleotide sequence: TGTGCCAGCAGCCAAGGGCAAGTGGAGCTGTTTTTT.

The table lists this clonotype with a few counts. The chain recombines TRBV7-2 with TRBJ1-5; D may be TRBD1 (5 bases). The V and J ends lost 4 bases and 7 bases respectively, with 17 bases between them. In germline, CDR1 is SGHTA, CDR2 FQGNSA. The CDR3 contains 15 residues. The CDR3 DNA reads TGTGCCAGCAGCTCAACGACGGGGGGGTTGCAGCCCCAGCATTTT. Amino acids: CASSSTTGGLQPQHF.

The rearrangement links TRBV9 to TRBJ2-1; the match to TRBD2 covers 9 bases. CDR3 length: 14 amino acids. Germline CDR1 is SGDLS and CDR2 is YYNGEE. With V trimmed by 4 bases and J by 11 bases, 10 bases remained unmatched. The CDR3 here is CASSSGTASGKQFF. The CDR3 coding sequence is TGTGCCAGCAGCTCCGGGACAGCTAGCGGGAAGCAGTTCTTC.

This clonotype was counted ten times or more. The chain recombines TRBV7-8 with TRBJ2-3; 10 positions agree with TRBD2. Trimming removed 2 bases from V and 0 bases from J; junction bases left unmatched: 2. Germline CDR1 reads SGHVS; CDR2 reads FQNEAQ. The CDR3 has 16 residues. In DNA form, the CDR3 reads TGTGCCAGCAGCTTACAGACTAGCGGGAGCACAGATACGCAGTATTTT. It specifies CASSLQTSGSTDTQYF.

This clonotype was counted at least ten times. The rearrangement uses TRBV28 and TRBJ2-7, with 10 bases lining up with TRBD1. The ends lost 4 bases at V and 5 bases at J; junction bases unmatched: 11. The CDR3 spans 16 residues. The V gene's germline CDR1 is MDHEN and CDR2 SYDVKM. CDR3 sequence: CASSSHIRQGADEQYF. The CDR3, as DNA: TGTGCCAGCAGTTCCCACATCAGACAGGGGGCCGACGAGCAGTACTTC.

This clonotype has a count of ten or more. The chain recombines TRBV7-9 with TRBJ2-7; no clear D gene. The CDR3 has 12 amino acids. The germline V and J ends were trimmed by 10 bases and 2 bases, with 12 bases remaining between them. The germline CDR1 and CDR2 sequences are SEHNR and FQNEAQ (reference sequence). The CDR3 nucleotides are TGTGCCACCGCGGACGGCACCTACGAGCAGTACTTC. It yields the protein CATADGTYEQYF.

Points on this clonotype: The junction shows a germline mismatch at one end, possibly a read error. The chain recombines TRBV27 with TRBJ2-4; D is perhaps TRBD1 (6 bases). Germline lookup yields CDR1 MNHEY and CDR2 SMNVEV (reference sequence). The CDR3 has 18 amino acids. The CDR3 sequence: CASSTNEGTPYSQNIRYF. The DNA of the CDR3 is TGTGCCAGCAGTACGAACGAGGGGACACCATACAGTCAAAACATTCGGTACTTC.

There are many counts of this clonotype. CDR3 sequence (DNA): TGTGCCAGCAACATACAGGAGAGTAGCACAGATACGCAGTATTTT. This gives the protein CASNIQESSTDTQYF. The rearrangement links TRBV6-1 to TRBJ2-3, with a tentative D call TRBD1 (5 bases). V lost 7 bases to trimming and J lost 0 bases, with 14 bases between them. Germline CDR1 MNHNS, CDR2 SASEGT. The CDR3 length is 15 residues.

This clonotype was recorded many times. The chain uses TRBV4-1 and TRBJ2-3; D ambiguous. V lost 1 base and J 3 bases, leaving 20 bases between the germline ends. Germline lookup yields CDR1 MGHRA and CDR2 YSYEKL. The CDR3 contains 18 residues. The CDR3 region has the DNA TGCGCCAGCAGCCAAGCTCCTTATCCTTTTACCATTACAGATACGCAGTATTTT. As protein: CASSQAPYPFTITDTQYF.

This clonotype was observed a handful of times. The CDR3 is CASSLGAIAINEQFF. DNA of the CDR3: TGTGCCAGCAGTTTAGGGGCCATCGCGATCAATGAGCAGTTCTTC. The V call is TRBV12-3 or TRBV12-4, the J call TRBJ2-1; D not certain. This CDR3 spans 15 amino acids. V shed 1 base and J shed 6 bases, with 13 bases lying between them.

This clonotype was seen ten or more times. The chain links TRBV6-5 to TRBJ2-3; 9 bases fit TRBD2. The V and J ends lost 9 bases and 10 bases, in that order; junction bases with no gene match: 11. Germline V gene lookup returns CDR1 MNHEY and CDR2 SVGAGI. The CDR3 consists of 13 residues. CDR3 sequence reads: CASHSGRRFAQYF. The CDR3 DNA follows: TGTGCCAGTCATAGCGGGAGAAGGTTTGCGCAGTATTTT.

This clonotype occurred many times. The chain joins TRBV20-1 to TRBJ2-7; the match to TRBD2 covers 7 bases. This CDR3 is 15 amino acids long. From germline, CDR1 is DFQATT and CDR2 SNEGSKA (reference sequence). V lost 0 bases and J lost 2; bases outside the gene matches: 7. CDR3 residues: CSARDAASGPYEQYV. The CDR3 DNA follows: TGCAGTGCTAGAGATGCCGCTAGCGGACCCTACGAGCAGTACGTC.

The chain uses TRBV5-5 and TRBJ2-3; D could derive from TRBD1 or TRBD2 (6 bases each). The germline V and J ends were trimmed by 4 bases and 4 bases, with 19 bases remaining between them. Germline CDR1 reads SGHKS; CDR2 reads YYEKEE (reference sequence). The CDR3 runs to 16 residues. The CDR3 loop is CASSLETGGRADTQYF. As DNA, the CDR3 is TGTGCCAGCAGCCTCGAAACTGGGGGGCGCGCAGATACGCAGTATTTT.

This clonotype showed up just a few times. The genes are TRBV30 and TRBJ1-6; the match to TRBD1 covers 9 bases. Germline V CDR1 and CDR2: GTSNPN, SVGIG (reference sequence). CDR3 size: 17 residues. Germline trimming cut 1 base from V and 2 bases from J; bases unmatched to any gene: 6. The CDR3: CAWSGKGTGTYNSPLHF. CDR3 bases: TGTGCCTGGAGTGGTAAGGGGACAGGGACCTATAATTCACCCCTCCACTTT.

The rearrangement uses TRBV9 and TRBJ2-3; D may be TRBD1 (6 bases). From germline, CDR1 is SGDLS and CDR2 YYNGEE. There are 18 residues in the CDR3. V lost 2 bases and J 4 bases, leaving 23 bases between the germline ends. In DNA form, the CDR3 reads TGTGCCAGCAGCGTTGGGGGCAGGGGTGGAGGAGGAGCAGATACGCAGTATTTT. This encodes CASSVGGRGGGGADTQYF.

This clonotype was recorded many times. The chain uses TRBV4-2 and TRBJ2-3; D unresolved. Germline loops: CDR1 LGHNA, CDR2 YNFKEQ. V was trimmed by 0 bases and J by 6 bases, leaving 10 bases between them. The CDR3 sequence is 14 residues long. The CDR3 bases are TGTGCCAGCAGCCAAGATTCGGGTGATGATACGCAGTATTTT. Translating it yields CASSQDSGDDTQYF.

This clonotype was counted a few times. V usage is TRBV21-1 and J usage is TRBJ1-5; the tabulated D call, TRBD1, remains unverified against the DNA. TRBV21-1 is a documented pseudogene. The CDR3 is 18 amino acids. The DNA of the CDR3 is TGTGCCAGCAGCACGTCAGACAGGGATTTGGGGGGCAATCAGCCCCAGCATTTT. Protein: CASSTSDRDLGGNQPQHF.

The V call is TRBV28, the J call TRBJ2-3, with D unclear. The CDR3 runs to 14 residues. Looked up from germline, CDR1 is MDHEN and CDR2 is SYDVKM. V lost 3 bases, J lost 5 bases, and 12 bases lay in between. The CDR3: CASSFGLGRDTQYF. The CDR3 bases are TGTGCCAGCAGTTTCGGTCTAGGTAGAGATACGCAGTATTTT. Together with reference TRBV28 and TRBJ2-3, the CDR3 gives the full variable domain: DVKVTQSSRYLVKRTGEKVFLECVQDMDHENMFWYRQDPGLGLRLIYFSYDVKMKEKGDIPEGYSVSREKKERFSLILESASTNQTSMYLCASSFGLGRDTQYFGPGTRLTVL.

This chain links TRBV5-4 with TRBJ2-4; D possibly matches TRBD1 or TRBD2 (5 bases each). CDR3 size: 13 residues. V was trimmed by 5 bases and J by 3 bases, leaving 9 bases between them. The germline V gene has CDR1 SGHNT and CDR2 YYREEE (reference sequence). CDR3 in amino acids: CASRGRDKNIQYF. The CDR3 bases are TGTGCCAGCAGGGGACGGGACAAAAACATTCAGTACTTC.

Ten or more counts support this clonotype. The chain is built from TRBV12-3 or TRBV12-4 and TRBJ1-1; D might be TRBD1 (5 bases). V was shortened by 4 bases and J by 4 bases, with 13 bases between the two germline ends. The CDR3 spans 14 residues. CDR3 protein: CASSSGPSGTEAFF. The CDR3 DNA reads as TGTGCCAGCAGTTCGGGACCTTCGGGCACTGAAGCTTTCTTT.

This clonotype occurred many times. The rearrangement links TRBV28 to TRBJ2-7; D not resolved. The CDR3 loop spans 14 amino acids. The ends were cut back, 5 bases at V and 1 base at J, with 12 bases in the middle. From germline, CDR1 is MDHEN and CDR2 SYDVKM. CDR3 DNA sequence: TGTGCCAGCAGTCCCACGGGTCGATCCTACGAGCAGTACTTC. It yields the protein CASSPTGRSYEQYF.

The V call is TRBV4-3, the J call TRBJ2-2; either TRBD1 or TRBD2 may supply D (5 bases each). Per germline, CDR1 LGHNA and CDR2 YSLEER. The ends were cut back, 5 bases at V and 9 bases at J, with 13 bases in the middle. This CDR3 is built from 13 residues. In nucleotides, the CDR3 is TGCGCCAGCAGCAGAAGTGAGGGGAGGGAGCTGTTTTTT. Amino acids: CASSRSEGRELFF.

This clonotype came up many times. This CDR3 is CAIRNTKNNSPLHF. In DNA form, the CDR3 reads TGTGCCATCAGGAACACAAAAAATAATTCACCCCTCCACTTT. This chain uses TRBV10-3 with TRBJ1-6; D uncertain. CDR1 is ENHRY and CDR2 is SYGVKD in the germline V gene. V was trimmed by 6 bases and J by 5 bases, leaving 11 bases between them. CDR3 length: 14 residues.

This clonotype was picked up many times. The chain carries TRBV12-3 or TRBV12-4 and TRBJ1-2, with unresolved D. CDR3 size: 16 residues. V lost 0 bases and J 4 bases, leaving 15 bases between the germline ends. DNA for the CDR3: TGTGCCAGCAGTTTAGCAACCTGGCGAGCGGGCTATGGCTACACCTTC. This codes for CASSLATWRAGYGYTF.

This clonotype was detected many times. The genes are TRBV10-3 and TRBJ1-2; a weak D match, TRBD1 (6 bases). Trimming removed 4 bases from V and 8 bases from J, with 17 bases in between. This CDR3 spans 14 amino acids. Per germline, CDR1 ENHRY and CDR2 SYGVKD. CDR3 region: CAISGQERRQGYTF. The CDR3 DNA is TGTGCCATCAGTGGACAGGAACGGCGTCAGGGCTACACCTTC.

This clonotype has just a few counts. The chain couples TRBV6-1 to TRBJ2-2, with D possibly matching TRBD2 (6 bases). V was trimmed by 7 bases and J by 0 bases, leaving 18 bases between them. The germline CDR1 and CDR2 sequences are MNHNS and SASEGT. This CDR3 comprises 17 residues. The CDR3 is CASTHGSGTSNTGELFF. CDR3 in DNA: TGTGCCAGCACCCACGGGTCAGGGACTTCGAACACCGGGGAGCTGTTTTTT.

This clonotype was seen repeatedly, ten times or more. This chain uses TRBV12-5 with TRBJ2-5; 7 bases are a match to TRBD1. Germline V gene sequence: CDR1 LGHNT, CDR2 FRNRAP. Trimming at V came to 6 bases and at J to 8 bases, leaving 15 bases not matched to a gene. There are 15 residues in the CDR3. CDR3: CASGPGQVPSGTQYF. The CDR3 DNA sequence: TGTGCTAGTGGCCCCGGACAGGTTCCATCGGGAACCCAGTACTTC.

Only a few counts were recorded for this clonotype. The V and J genes are TRBV30 and TRBJ2-3; D is undetermined. Per the germline V gene, CDR1 is GTSNPN and CDR2 is SVGIG (reference sequence). This CDR3 region has 13 residues. Trimming took off 5 bases at V and 0 bases at J, with 9 bases between the two ends. CDR3 sequence: CAWGWVSTDTQYF. As DNA, the CDR3 is TGTGCCTGGGGTTGGGTGAGCACAGATACGCAGTATTTT.

This clonotype has just a few counts. The genes are TRBV6-1 and TRBJ1-3, with D possibly being TRBD1 (5 bases). CDR1 and CDR2 from the germline V gene are MNHNS and SASEGT. The V end was cut by 7 bases, the J end by 0 bases, with 13 bases between. The CDR3 extends over 15 amino acids. CDR3 sequence reads: CASNSGRGSGNTIYF. CDR3 nucleotide sequence: TGTGCCAGCAACTCCGGAAGGGGCTCTGGAAACACCATATATTTT.

This clonotype was seen many times. V is TRBV14 and J is TRBJ2-3; TRBD2 matches at 10 bases. This CDR3 is 15 amino acids long. J lost 3 bases, V lost 4 bases, and 4 bases had no gene match. Per the germline V gene, CDR1 is SGHDN and CDR2 is FVKESK. CDR3 DNA sequence: TGTGCCAGCAGCCCCGGGACTAGCGCTACAGATACGCAGTATTTT. Residues: CASSPGTSATDTQYF.